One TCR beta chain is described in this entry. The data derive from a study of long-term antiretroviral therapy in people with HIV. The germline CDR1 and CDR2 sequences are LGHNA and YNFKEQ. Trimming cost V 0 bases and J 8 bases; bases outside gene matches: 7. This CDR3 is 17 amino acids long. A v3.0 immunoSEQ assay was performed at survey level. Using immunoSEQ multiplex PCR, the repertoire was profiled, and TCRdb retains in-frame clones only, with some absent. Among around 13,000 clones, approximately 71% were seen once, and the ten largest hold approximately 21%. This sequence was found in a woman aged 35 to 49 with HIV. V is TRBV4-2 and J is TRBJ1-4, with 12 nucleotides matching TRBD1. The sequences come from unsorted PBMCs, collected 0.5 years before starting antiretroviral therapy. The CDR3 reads CASSQESPGQGAEKLFF. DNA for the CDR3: TGTGCCAGCAGCCAAGAATCCCCGGGACAGGGGGCCGAAAAACTGTTTTTT.